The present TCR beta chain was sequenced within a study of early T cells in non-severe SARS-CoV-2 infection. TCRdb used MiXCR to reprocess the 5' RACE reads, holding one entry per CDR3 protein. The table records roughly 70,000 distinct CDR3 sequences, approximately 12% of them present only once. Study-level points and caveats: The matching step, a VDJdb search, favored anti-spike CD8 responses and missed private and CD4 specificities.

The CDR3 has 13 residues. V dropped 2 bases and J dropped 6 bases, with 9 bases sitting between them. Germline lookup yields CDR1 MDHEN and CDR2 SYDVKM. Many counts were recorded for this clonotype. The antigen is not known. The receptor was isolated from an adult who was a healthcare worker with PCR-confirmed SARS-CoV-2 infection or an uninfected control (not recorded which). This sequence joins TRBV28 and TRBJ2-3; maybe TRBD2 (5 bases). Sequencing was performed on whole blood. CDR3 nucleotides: TGTGCCAGCAGTTTAGGGGAGTGGGATACGCAGTATTTT. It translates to CASSLGEWDTQYF.